Sequencing of this T cell receptor beta chain was carried out in a study of T cell changes during pregnancy in multiple sclerosis. Only in-frame clones appear in the TCRdb table, and some are missing; sequencing was by immunoSEQ multiplex PCR. Of 40,000 to 45,000 clones listed, roughly 89% were seen once; the top ten hold about 1.2%. Only one count was recorded for this clone. The CDR3 runs to 12 residues. From germline, CDR1 is SGHDT and CDR2 YYEEEE. Trimming removed 2 bases at V and 10 bases at J, with 11 bases between. The V gene is TRBV5-6, the J gene TRBJ2-3; D gene uncertain. Material: CD4+ T cells from peripheral blood mononuclear cells, obtained in the first trimester of pregnancy. The TCR comes from a female donor with multiple sclerosis, enrolled in a pregnancy study. In DNA, the CDR3 is TGTGCCAGCAGCTTTCATCTGGCCGCGCAGTATTTT. Its translation: CASSFHLAAQYF.